A selection of T cell receptor beta chains follows, all from one sample in a study of blood T cell repertoires in COVID-19. Profiled with immunoSEQ multiplex PCR; TCRdb holds only in-frame clones, not every one. The data hold over 95,000 clones, with approximately 80% observed a single time. The material sequenced was peripheral blood. The receptors here all came from a human donor in a cohort sampled during active COVID-19. The CDR3 runs from the conserved cysteine through the conserved F or W. A D gene is named only where the DNA matches it firmly. A clone size is listed for some rows: how often the clone was seen (once, few, many), or a class if it is expanded.

V gene	J gene	clone size	D gene	CDR3 protein	CDR3 DNA
TRBV15	TRBJ2-7	NA	TRBD1	CATSRAGQGYEQYF	TGTGCCACCAGCAGAGCAGGACAGGGCTACGAGCAGTACTTC
TRBV21-1	TRBJ2-7	NA	NA	CASSQNGGSYEQYF	TGTGCCAGCAGTCAAAACGGGGGGAGCTACGAGCAGTACTTC
TRBV7-6	TRBJ1-3	NA	NA	CASSLVARDTGNTIYF	TGTGCCAGCAGCTTAGTGGCCAGGGACACTGGAAACACCATATATTTT
TRBV23-1	TRBJ2-1	NA	NA	CASSQATQSHNEQFF	TGCGCCAGCAGTCAGGCGACACAGTCCCACAATGAGCAGTTCTTC
TRBV13	TRBJ2-1	NA	TRBD2	CASSLYGTSANNEQFF	TGTGCCAGCAGCTTATACGGGACTAGCGCTAACAATGAGCAGTTCTTC
TRBV2	TRBJ2-3	NA	TRBD2	CASSEEVTGGVNTQYF	TGTGCCAGCAGTGAAGAAGTGACGGGGGGGGTAAATACGCAGTATTTT
TRBV29-1	TRBJ2-1	NA	NA	CSVGPDRREQFF	TGCAGCGTTGGGCCCGACCGGAGGGAGCAGTTCTTC
TRBV30	TRBJ1-4	NA	NA	CAWTSGFREKLFF	TGTGCCTGGACCTCAGGGTTTAGGGAAAAACTGTTTTTT
TRBV4-2	TRBJ1-2	once	NA	CASSQEWDNGYTF	TGTGCCAGCAGCCAAGAGTGGGACAACGGCTACACCTTC
TRBV5-6	TRBJ1-2	NA	NA	CASSSAEGRAGYTF	TGTGCCAGCAGCTCGGCGGAGGGGCGGGCTGGCTACACCTTC
TRBV6-5	TRBJ2-2	NA	TRBD1	CATPRGQGVSGELFF	TGTGCCACCCCCCGGGGACAGGGAGTGTCCGGGGAGCTGTTTTTT
TRBV4-1	TRBJ1-5	NA	TRBD1	CASSQQGGGNQPQHF	TGCGCCAGCAGCCAGCAGGGGGGCGGCAATCAGCCCCAGCATTTT
TRBV6-5	TRBJ1-6	NA	TRBD1	CASSWGDRGHSPLHF	TGTGCCAGCAGTTGGGGAGACAGGGGGCATTCACCCCTCCACTTT
TRBV11-2	TRBJ2-5	NA	NA	CASSRDFNGETQYF	TGTGCCAGCAGCCGGGACTTTAATGGGGAGACCCAGTACTTC
TRBV18	TRBJ2-3	NA	TRBD1	CASSRTGVTDTQYF	TGTGCCAGCTCAAGAACAGGGGTCACAGATACGCAGTATTTT
TRBV16	TRBJ1-5	NA	TRBD1	CASSLSGTGSNQPQHF	TGTGCCAGCAGTCTTTCCGGGACAGGGAGCAATCAGCCCCAGCATTTT
TRBV30	TRBJ1-5	NA	TRBD1	CAWSVRQGSNQPQHF	TGTGCCTGGAGTGTACGACAGGGGTCAAATCAGCCCCAGCATTTT
TRBV3-1/TRBV3-2	TRBJ2-7	few	NA	CASSQEPGGNFRVNEQYF	TGTGCCAGCAGCCAAGAACCAGGGGGGAATTTTAGGGTGAACGAGCAGTACTTC
TRBV19	TRBJ1-2	NA	TRBD1	CASRPGTGYGYTF	TGTGCCAGTAGACCCGGGACAGGCTATGGCTACACCTTC
TRBV27	TRBJ2-7	NA	TRBD2	CASSFRVRTSGRFEQYF	TGTGCCAGCAGTTTTAGGGTGAGAACTAGCGGGAGATTCGAGCAGTACTTC
TRBV7-9	TRBJ1-5	NA	NA	CASSPQNEVQPQHF	TGTGCCAGCAGCCCTCAAAACGAGGTTCAGCCCCAGCATTTT
TRBV7-2	TRBJ1-2	NA	NA	CASSLQGGGYTF	TGTGCCAGCAGCTTGCAGGGCGGTGGCTACACCTTC
TRBV28	TRBJ1-4	NA	TRBD1	CASRERDREIEKLFF	TGTGCCAGCAGGGAGCGGGACAGGGAGATTGAAAAACTGTTTTTT
TRBV5-5	TRBJ1-2	NA	NA	CASSPEAGTNYGYTF	TGTGCCAGCAGCCCAGAGGCCGGCACGAACTATGGCTACACCTTC
TRBV6-5	TRBJ2-7	NA	TRBD1	CASKISGQGGEQYF	TGTGCCAGCAAGATTTCCGGACAGGGAGGAGAGCAGTACTTC
TRBV11-2	TRBJ2-5	once	NA	CASSQQWETQYF	TGTGCCAGCAGCCAACAGTGGGAGACCCAGTACTTC
TRBV27	TRBJ2-7	NA	NA	CASSFRPLGGYEQYF	TGTGCCAGCAGTTTTAGACCATTGGGGGGCTACGAGCAGTACTTC
TRBV6-5	TRBJ2-7	NA	TRBD2	CASSYSDGGTYEQYF	TGTGCCAGCAGTTACTCCGACGGGGGGACCTACGAGCAGTACTTC
TRBV18	TRBJ2-7	NA	TRBD1	CASSRKPRQGAAEQYF	TGTGCCAGCTCCCGCAAACCGCGACAGGGGGCAGCCGAGCAGTACTTC
TRBV15	TRBJ2-7	NA	NA	CATSRNPDSSYEQYF	TGTGCCACCAGTAGAAACCCTGACAGCTCCTACGAGCAGTACTTC
TRBV10-2	TRBJ2-1	NA	TRBD2	CASSESGLAGARNEQFF	TGCGCCAGCAGTGAGTCGGGACTAGCGGGAGCTCGGAATGAGCAGTTCTTC
TRBV5-1	TRBJ2-1	NA	NA	CASSLDRASDNEQFF	TGCGCCAGCAGCTTGGACAGGGCCTCGGACAATGAGCAGTTCTTC
TRBV12-3/TRBV12-4	TRBJ1-2	NA	NA	CASSLNRDYGYTF	TGTGCCAGCAGTTTAAACAGGGATTATGGCTACACCTTC
TRBV19	TRBJ2-7	once	NA	CASIPGFGLTYEQYF	TGTGCCAGTATCCCGGGATTTGGACTGACCTACGAGCAGTACTTC
TRBV6-2/TRBV6-3	TRBJ2-2	NA	TRBD1	CASSYSRTGGTTGELFF	TGTGCCAGCAGTTACTCTCGGACAGGGGGAACTACCGGGGAGCTGTTTTTT
TRBV6-5	TRBJ2-7	NA	NA	CASSSTGGTYEQYF	TGTGCCAGCAGCAGCACCGGCGGGACCTACGAGCAGTACTTC
TRBV25-1	TRBJ2-1	NA	NA	CASSETGLYSSYNEQFF	TGTGCCAGCAGTGAAACAGGTCTGTACAGCTCCTACAATGAGCAGTTCTTC
TRBV7-3	TRBJ2-3	NA	TRBD1	CASSWTGGTDTQYF	TGTGCCAGCAGCTGGACAGGGGGCACAGATACGCAGTATTTT
TRBV27	TRBJ1-4	NA	NA	CASSPRTVSEKLFF	TGTGCCAGCAGTCCGCGGACAGTTAGTGAAAAACTGTTTTTT
TRBV5-1	TRBJ2-6	NA	NA	CASSSQPSSGANVLTF	TGCGCCAGCAGCTCACAACCATCCTCTGGGGCCAACGTCCTGACTTTC
TRBV25-1	TRBJ2-2	NA	NA	CASRGHRNTGELFF	TGTGCCAGCAGGGGACACAGGAACACCGGGGAGCTGTTTTTT
TRBV28	TRBJ2-7	NA	TRBD2	CASSFELAGGEQYF	TGTGCCAGCAGTTTCGAACTAGCGGGAGGAGAGCAGTACTTC
TRBV30	TRBJ1-2	few	NA	CAWSLERVYGYTF	TGTGCCTGGAGTTTGGAGCGAGTCTATGGCTACACCTTC
TRBV18	TRBJ2-5	NA	NA	CASSPQFGETQYF	TGTGCCAGCTCACCCCAATTCGGAGAGACCCAGTACTTC
TRBV28	TRBJ2-5	NA	TRBD1	CASSFGTGAQETQYF	TGTGCCAGCAGTTTCGGGACAGGGGCTCAAGAGACCCAGTACTTC
TRBV4-1	TRBJ1-3	NA	TRBD1	CASSQRTGGEGNTIYF	TGCGCCAGCAGCCAAAGAACAGGGGGCGAGGGAAACACCATATATTTT
TRBV4-2	TRBJ1-2	NA	TRBD1	CASSQVRGLEGYTF	TGTGCCAGCAGCCAAGTCAGGGGGTTGGAGGGCTACACCTTC
TRBV6-5	TRBJ2-7	NA	TRBD2	CASSSAGGGSYEQYF	TGTGCCAGCAGTTCCGCGGGAGGGGGTTCCTACGAGCAGTACTTC
TRBV6-6	TRBJ1-2	NA	NA	CASSRDGDYGYTF	TGTGCCAGCAGTCGCGACGGAGACTATGGCTACACCTTC
TRBV18	TRBJ1-5	NA	TRBD1	CASSPRQGAHQPQHF	TGTGCCAGCTCACCACGACAGGGGGCGCATCAGCCCCAGCATTTT
TRBV10-3	TRBJ2-5	once	TRBD2	CAISSELAGVMSRETQYF	TGTGCCATCAGTAGCGAGCTAGCGGGAGTTATGTCACGAGAGACCCAGTACTTC
TRBV4-3	TRBJ2-7	NA	TRBD1	CASSRRQGTSYEQYF	TGCGCCAGCAGCCGGAGACAGGGCACCTCCTACGAGCAGTACTTC
TRBV7-9	TRBJ2-7	NA	NA	CASSLIVTEQYF	TGTGCCAGCAGCTTAATTGTGACAGAGCAGTACTTC
TRBV11-1	TRBJ1-2	NA	TRBD1	CASSPRTGGNYGYTF	TGTGCCAGCAGCCCGCGGACAGGGGGCAACTATGGCTACACCTTC